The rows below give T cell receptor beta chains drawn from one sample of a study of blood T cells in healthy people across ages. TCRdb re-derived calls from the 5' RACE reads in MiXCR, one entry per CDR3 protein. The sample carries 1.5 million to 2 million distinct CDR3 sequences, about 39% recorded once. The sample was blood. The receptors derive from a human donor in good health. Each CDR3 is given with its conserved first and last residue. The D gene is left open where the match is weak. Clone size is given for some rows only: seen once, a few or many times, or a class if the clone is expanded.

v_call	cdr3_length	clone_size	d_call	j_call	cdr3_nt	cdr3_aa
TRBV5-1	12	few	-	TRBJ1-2	TGCGCCAGCAGGGAACCCGAATATGGCTACACCTTC	CASREPEYGYTF
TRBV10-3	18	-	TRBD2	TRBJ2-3	TGTGCCATCAGTGAGTCCACCGGGACTAGCGGGGTCACAGATACGCAGTATTTT	CAISESTGTSGVTDTQYF
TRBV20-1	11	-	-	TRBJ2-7	TGCAGGGCTAGGGGCCCCTACGAGCAGTACTTC	CRARGPYEQYF
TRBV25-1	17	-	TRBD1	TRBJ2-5	TGTGCCAGCAGTGAATTCCCGGGACAGGGCCTGGGGGAGACCCAGTACTTC	CASSEFPGQGLGETQYF
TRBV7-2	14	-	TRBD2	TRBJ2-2	TGTGCCAGCAGCTCAAACCCCGGGGACTATGAGCTGTTTTTT	CASSSNPGDYELFF
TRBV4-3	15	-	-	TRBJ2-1	TGCGCCAGCAGCCAAGAGGGGGCCTATCACAATGAGCAGTTCTTC	CASSQEGAYHNEQFF
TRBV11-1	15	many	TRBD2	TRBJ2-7	TGTGCCAGCAGCTTGCTAGCGGGCGGAACCTACGAGCAGTACTTC	CASSLLAGGTYEQYF
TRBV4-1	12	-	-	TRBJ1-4	TGCGCCAGCAGCCTAAACGCAGGGAGGGTGTTTTTT	CASSLNAGRVFF
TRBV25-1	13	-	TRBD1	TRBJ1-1	TGTGCCAGCAAAACAGGGGTACGAACTGAAGCTTTCTTT	CASKTGVRTEAFF
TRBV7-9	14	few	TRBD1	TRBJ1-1	TGTGCCAGCAGATTTCAAACAGGGGTCACTGAAGCTTTCTTT	CASRFQTGVTEAFF
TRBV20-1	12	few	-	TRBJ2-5	TGCAGTGCTAGAACTTGGCAAGAGACCCAGTACTTC	CSARTWQETQYF
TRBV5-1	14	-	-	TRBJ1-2	TGCGCCAGCAGCTTCGGTCCAGGCAGCCAAGGCTACACCTTC	CASSFGPGSQGYTF
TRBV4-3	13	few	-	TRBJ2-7	TGCGCCAGCAACCAAGAACCCCGGTGGGAGCAGTACTTC	CASNQEPRWEQYF
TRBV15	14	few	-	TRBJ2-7	TGTGCCACCAGCGTGGACAGATACTCCTACGAGCAGTACTTC	CATSVDRYSYEQYF
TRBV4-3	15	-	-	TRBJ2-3	TGCGCCAGCAGCCCCAGGAGCAGCGACGCAGATACGCAGTATTTT	CASSPRSSDADTQYF
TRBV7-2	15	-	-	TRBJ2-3	TGTGCCAGCAGATTGCAGGGTGGTGAGACAGATACGCAGTATTTT	CASRLQGGETDTQYF
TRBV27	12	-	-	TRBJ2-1	TGTGCCAGCAGTTATAGGGGGGGGCCGCAGTTCTTC	CASSYRGGPQFF
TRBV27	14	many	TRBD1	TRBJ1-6	TGTGCCATCAGGGGACAGGGTGATAATTCACCCCTCCACTTT	CAIRGQGDNSPLHF
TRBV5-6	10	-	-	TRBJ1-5	TGTGCCAGCAAAAATCAGCCCCAGCATTTT	CASKNQPQHF
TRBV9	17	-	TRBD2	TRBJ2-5	TGTGCCAGCAGCGTACAGTGGACGGGGGGTGAAGGAGAGACCCAGTACTTC	CASSVQWTGGEGETQYF
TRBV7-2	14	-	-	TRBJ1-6	TGTGCCAGCAGCTCGACGTACGGGACGATCCCCCTCCACTTT	CASSSTYGTIPLHF
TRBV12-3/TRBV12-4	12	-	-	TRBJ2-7	TGTGCCAGCAGTTTCAGGATCTACGAGCAGTACTTC	CASSFRIYEQYF
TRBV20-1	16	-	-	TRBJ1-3	TGCAGTGCTAGGATGGGGCAGGGGAACTCTGGAAACACCATATATTTT	CSARMGQGNSGNTIYF
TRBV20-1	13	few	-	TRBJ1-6	TGCAGTGCTAGACTAGGTGCCCTAGTGCCCCTCCACTTT	CSARLGALVPLHF
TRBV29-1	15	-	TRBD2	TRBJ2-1	TGCAGCGCCCTCATCCTAGCGGCCCCCGATAATGAGCAGTTCTTC	CSALILAAPDNEQFF
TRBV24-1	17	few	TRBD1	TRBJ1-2	TGTGCCACCAGGGACCCCTCCGGGACAGACATTTATTATGGCTACACCTTC	CATRDPSGTDIYYGYTF
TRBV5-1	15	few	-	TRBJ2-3	TGCGCCAGCAGCTTGTTGTCACAGCCCACAGATACGCAGTATTTT	CASSLLSQPTDTQYF
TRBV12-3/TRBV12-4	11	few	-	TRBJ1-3	TGTGCCCTTAGCCTCAGAAACACCATATATTTT	CALSLRNTIYF
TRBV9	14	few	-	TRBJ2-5	TGTGCCAGCAGCCCTAGCCCAGGGTCGGAGACCCAGTACTTC	CASSPSPGSETQYF
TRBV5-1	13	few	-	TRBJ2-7	TGCGCCAGCAGCTTGGACACCCACTACGAGCAGTACTTC	CASSLDTHYEQYF
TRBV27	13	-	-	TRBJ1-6	TGTGCCAGCAGTTTGGGTCATTTTCCTACCCTCCACTTT	CASSLGHFPTLHF
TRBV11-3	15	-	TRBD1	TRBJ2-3	TGTGCCAGCAGCTTAGATTGGACAGGGACAGATACGCAGTATTTT	CASSLDWTGTDTQYF
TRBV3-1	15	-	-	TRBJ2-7	TGTGCCAGCAGCCAAACAGGGGAGGGAGTGGACGAGCAGTACTTC	CASSQTGEGVDEQYF
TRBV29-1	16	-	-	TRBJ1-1	TGCAGCTCTCGGGGAGATATCTTGGCAATCGACACTGAAGCTTTCTTT	CSSRGDILAIDTEAFF
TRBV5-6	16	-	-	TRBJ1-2	TGTGCCAGCAGCTCAGAACGACGGATAGCTAACTATGGCTACACCTTC	CASSSERRIANYGYTF
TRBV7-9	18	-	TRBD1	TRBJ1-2	TGTGCCAGCAGTTCCCCTCGGGACAGGGAGGAACCTAACTATGGCTACACCTTC	CASSSPRDREEPNYGYTF
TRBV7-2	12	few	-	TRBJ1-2	TGTGCCAGCAGCTTTTGGGGGGATGGCTACACCTTC	CASSFWGDGYTF
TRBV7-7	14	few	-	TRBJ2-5	TGTGCTAGCGGGTACACGGGGGGCAAAGAGACCCAGTACTTC	CASGYTGGKETQYF
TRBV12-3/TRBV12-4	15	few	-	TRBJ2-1	TGTGCCAGCAGCTCGAGCGGAATCTCCTACAATGAGCAGTTCTTC	CASSSSGISYNEQFF
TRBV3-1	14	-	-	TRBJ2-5	TGTGCCAGCAGCCAAGAACGCATCCAAGAGACCCAGTACTTC	CASSQERIQETQYF
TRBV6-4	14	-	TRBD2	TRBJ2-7	TGTGCCAGCAGTGACTTGAGCGGGGGCAATGAGCAGTACTTC	CASSDLSGGNEQYF
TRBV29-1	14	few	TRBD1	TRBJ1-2	TGCAGCGTTGAAGATCTGGAGGGGGCGAGTGGCTACACCTTC	CSVEDLEGASGYTF
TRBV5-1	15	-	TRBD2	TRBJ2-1	TGCGCCAGCAGCTTGAGGGGACTAGGCGACAATGAGCAGTTCTTC	CASSLRGLGDNEQFF
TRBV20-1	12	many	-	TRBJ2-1	TGCAGTGCTACGTTTGGGATCTATGAGCAGTTCTTC	CSATFGIYEQFF
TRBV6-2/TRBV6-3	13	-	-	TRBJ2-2	TGTGCCAGCAGTACAGGGTTCGTCGGGGAGCTGTTTTTT	CASSTGFVGELFF
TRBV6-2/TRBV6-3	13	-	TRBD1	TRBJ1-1	TGTGCCAGCAGATCCAGGGGGGACACTGAAGCTTTCTTT	CASRSRGDTEAFF
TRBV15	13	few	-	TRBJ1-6	TGTGCCACCAGCAGAGAGGCGGAATCACCCCTCCACTTT	CATSREAESPLHF
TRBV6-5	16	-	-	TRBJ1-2	TGTGCCAGCAGTTACTCGAGTCGGGGAGTCAACTATGGCTACACCTTC	CASSYSSRGVNYGYTF
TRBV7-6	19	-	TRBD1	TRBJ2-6	TGTGCCAGCAGCTTAGCGGAGTCAGGGGGCGCTTCTGGGGCCAACGTCCTGACTTTC	CASSLAESGGASGANVLTF
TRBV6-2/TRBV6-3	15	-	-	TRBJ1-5	TGTGCCAGCAGTCCCGACCCAAGTTACAATCAGCCCCAGCATTTT	CASSPDPSYNQPQHF
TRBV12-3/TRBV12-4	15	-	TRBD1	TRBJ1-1	TGTGCCAGCAGTAGGACAGGGGGATCGCAGACCCAAGCTTTCTTT	CASSRTGGSQTQAFF